The 14 T cell receptor beta chains below all came from one sample that was sequenced in a study of T cell clonotyping in hematopoietic cell transplantation listed by TCRdb under 2021. Library creation used the immunoSEQ multiplex PCR assay. The source is immuneACCESS, and TCRdb retained only in-frame sequences with V and J called. Part of the clones is not carried over; for the studies checked, unresolved V genes explain less than half of this, and the remainder is unexplained. The sample yields 60,000 to 75,000 clones; roughly 94% were counted once. The ten largest clones add up to roughly 1.7% of the sample. Material for sequencing was peripheral blood mononuclear cells. The receptor set was obtained from a man between 45 and 60 years old in good health. Some clones in this sample may be carry-over from other donors' samples.

This chain links TRBV5-4 with TRBJ1-1; D ambiguous. The CDR3 is 14 residues long. The V gene lost 1 base and the J gene lost 5 bases, with 12 bases spanning the gap. CDR1 SGHNT and CDR2 YYREEE come from the germline V gene (reference sequence). The CDR3 DNA reads TGTGCCAGCAGCTTGACACTAGATGGGACTGAAGCTTTCTTT. Translated: CASSLTLDGTEAFF.

The rearrangement links TRBV14 to TRBJ1-1; D uncertain. The ends were cut back, 1 base at V and 1 base at J, with 7 bases in the middle. CDR1 and CDR2 (germline): SGHDN, FVKESK. CDR3 length: 14 residues. The CDR3 nucleotides read TGTGCCAGCAGCCAAGTCGATACGAACACTGAAGCTTTCTTT. Translation: CASSQVDTNTEAFF.

This clone was seen once. V usage is TRBV29-1 and J usage is TRBJ2-5; 8 bases match TRBD1. CDR1 and CDR2 (germline): SQVTM, ANQGSEA. V gave up 5 bases and J gave up 5 bases; unmatched junction bases: 4. The length of the CDR3 is 12 residues. CDR3 coding DNA: TGCAGCGTTTCCCACAGGGGGGAGACCCAGTACTTC. It encodes CSVSHRGETQYF.

The chain uses TRBV4-1 and TRBJ2-7; tentative D call: TRBD1 (6 bases). This CDR3 region has 19 residues. Germline V gene sequence: CDR1 MGHRA, CDR2 YSYEKL. The germline V and J ends were trimmed by 4 bases and 4 bases, with 29 bases remaining between them. CDR3 DNA: TGCGCCAGCAGCCTTTTTGCACACCCTCCGGGACAAGGAGCATACGAGCAGTACTTC. Translating gives CASSLFAHPPGQGAYEQYF.

The chain links TRBV6-5 to TRBJ2-7, with D possibly matching TRBD2 (6 bases). V dropped 4 bases and J dropped 2 bases, with 12 bases sitting between them. Germline V gives CDR1 MNHEY, CDR2 SVGAGI. The CDR3 runs 14 residues. The CDR3 is CASSLGLGTYEQYF. CDR3 in DNA: TGTGCCAGCAGTTTGGGACTCGGAACCTACGAGCAGTACTTC.

This rearrangement joins TRBV2 to TRBJ2-5; D not certain. V gave up 6 bases and J gave up 3 bases, with 8 bases separating them. Germline CDR1 is SNHLY and CDR2 is FYNNEI. The CDR3 runs to 12 residues. CDR3 nucleotides: TGTGCCAGCAGCCCGTCTGAAGAGACCCAGTACTTC. Protein product: CASSPSEETQYF.

The chain combines TRBV19 with TRBJ1-2; a weak D match, TRBD1 (5 bases). The CDR3 loop spans 16 amino acids. Germline V gene sequence: CDR1 LNHDA, CDR2 SQIVND (reference sequence). V lost 3 bases to trimming and J lost 4 bases, with 18 bases between them. The CDR3 nucleotides are TGTGCCAGTAGTATTGCCCGGCAGGGTGTGGTCTATGGCTACACCTTC. Its translation: CASSIARQGVVYGYTF.

The chain employs TRBV7-2 and TRBJ2-2; possible D gene TRBD2, 5 bases. The CDR3 contains 14 residues. Trimming cost V 1 base and J 6 bases, with 9 bases left between them. The germline gives CDR1 SGHTA, CDR2 FQGNSA. CDR3 loop: CASSLGGRSGELFF. CDR3 DNA: TGTGCCAGCAGCTTAGGCGGGCGCTCCGGGGAGCTGTTTTTT.

The chain uses TRBV5-1 and TRBJ2-1; TRBD2 agrees at 8 bases. The CDR3 is made up of 16 amino acids. CDR1 is SGHRS and CDR2 is YFSETQ in the germline V gene. The junction had 5 bases not matched to a gene; V was cut back by 0 bases and J by 3 bases. The DNA for the CDR3 is TGCGCCAGCAGCTTGGCGGCGGGAGGTGTCTACAATGAGCAGTTCTTC. This encodes CASSLAAGGVYNEQFF.

The J gene is TRBJ1-1, the V gene TRBV11-2; TRBD1 is a possible D gene (5 bases). The V end lost 6 bases, the J end lost 7 bases, and 21 bases lay between the germline ends. Germline V CDR1 and CDR2: SGHAT, FQNNGV. The CDR3 length is 15 residues. CDR3 in DNA: TGTGCCAGCAGTTCGGCCTTTCGGGGGGTTGTTGAAGCTTTCTTT. This translates into CASSSAFRGVVEAFF.

The J gene is TRBJ2-2, the V gene TRBV7-4; tentatively, D is TRBD1 (6 bases). The CDR3 loop spans 18 amino acids. V was shortened by 2 bases and J by 4 bases, with 20 bases between the two germline ends. Germline V gene sequence: CDR1 SGHVT, CDR2 SQSDAQ. The CDR3 DNA reads as TGTGCCAGCAGCTTACCCCCCCGTTTCAGGGGTGGCACCGGGGAGCTGTTTTTT. Amino acids: CASSLPPRFRGGTGELFF.

The chain joins TRBV28 to TRBJ1-2; perhaps TRBD1 as D (5 bases). This CDR3 region has 11 residues. Looked up from germline, CDR1 is MDHEN and CDR2 is SYDVKM. Trimming removed 6 bases at V and 5 bases at J, with 7 bases between. CDR3 protein: CASRGEYGYTF. In DNA, the CDR3 is TGTGCCAGCAGGGGGGAGTATGGCTACACCTTC.

The chain uses TRBV6-5 and TRBJ2-3; D is possibly TRBD1 (6 bases). The CDR3 has 15 amino acids. Trimming took off 6 bases at V and 4 bases at J, with 17 bases between the two ends. The germline V gene has CDR1 MNHEY and CDR2 SVGAGI. In DNA, the CDR3 is TGTGCCAGCAGGGGATTCACAGGGTTGGCAGATACGCAGTATTTT. It translates to CASRGFTGLADTQYF.

The chain employs TRBV5-6 and TRBJ2-3; 7 bases match TRBD1. The ends lost 3 bases at V and 3 bases at J; junction bases unmatched: 10. The CDR3 is made up of 16 amino acids. Germline lookup yields CDR1 SGHDT and CDR2 YYEEEE. DNA of the CDR3: TGTGCCAGCAGCTGGGGGACAGAGGGGGCAACAGATACGCAGTATTTT. Its protein product is CASSWGTEGATDTQYF.